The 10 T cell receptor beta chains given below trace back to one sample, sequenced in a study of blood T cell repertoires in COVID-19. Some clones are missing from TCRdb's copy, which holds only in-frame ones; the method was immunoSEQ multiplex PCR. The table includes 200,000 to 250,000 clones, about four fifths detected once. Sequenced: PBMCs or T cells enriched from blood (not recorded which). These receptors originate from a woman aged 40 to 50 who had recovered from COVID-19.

This chain's CDR3 is CASSQPTGQGGYGYTF. For the CDR3, the DNA is TGCGCCAGCAGCCAACCAACCGGACAGGGCGGCTATGGCTACACCTTC. V gene TRBV4-1 combines with J gene TRBJ1-2, with 8 positions matching TRBD1. J lost 4 bases, V lost 2 bases, and 9 bases had no gene match. Germline loops: CDR1 MGHRA, CDR2 YSYEKL. The length of the CDR3 is 16 residues.

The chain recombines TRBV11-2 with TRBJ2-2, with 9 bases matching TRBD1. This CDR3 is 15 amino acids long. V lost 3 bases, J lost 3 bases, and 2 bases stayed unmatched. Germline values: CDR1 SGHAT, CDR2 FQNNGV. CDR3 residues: CASSLTGGYTGELFF. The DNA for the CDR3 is TGTGCCAGCAGCTTGACAGGGGGTTACACCGGGGAGCTGTTTTTT. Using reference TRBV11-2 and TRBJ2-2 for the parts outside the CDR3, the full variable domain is EAGVAQSPRYKIIEKRQSVAFWCNPISGHATLYWYQQILGQGPKLLIQFQNNGVVDDSQLPKDRFSAERLKGVDSTLKIQPAKLEDSAVYLCASSLTGGYTGELFFGEGSRLTVL.

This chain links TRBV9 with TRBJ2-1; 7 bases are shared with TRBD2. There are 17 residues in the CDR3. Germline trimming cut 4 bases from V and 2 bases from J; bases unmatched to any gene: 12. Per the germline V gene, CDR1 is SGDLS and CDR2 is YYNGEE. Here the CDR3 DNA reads TGTGCCAGCAGCCGAAATTCCCAGCGGGAAGCCTACAATGAGCAGTTCTTC. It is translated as CASSRNSQREAYNEQFF.

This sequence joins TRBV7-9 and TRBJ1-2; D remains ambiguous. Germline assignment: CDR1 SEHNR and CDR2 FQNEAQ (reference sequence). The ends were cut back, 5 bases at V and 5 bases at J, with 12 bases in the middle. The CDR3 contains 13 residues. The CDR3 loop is CASSIQGGYGYTF. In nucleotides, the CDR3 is TGTGCCAGCAGCATACAAGGAGGATATGGCTACACCTTC.

The CDR3 spells CAAAGGPGNEQFF. The CDR3 DNA reads TGTGCCGCGGCGGGAGGGCCTGGTAATGAGCAGTTCTTC. The gene calls are TRBV10-3 and TRBJ2-1, with 9 positions matching TRBD2. Per germline, CDR1 ENHRY and CDR2 SYGVKD. The CDR3 runs to 13 residues. Germline trimming cut 11 bases from V and 7 bases from J; bases unmatched to any gene: 9.

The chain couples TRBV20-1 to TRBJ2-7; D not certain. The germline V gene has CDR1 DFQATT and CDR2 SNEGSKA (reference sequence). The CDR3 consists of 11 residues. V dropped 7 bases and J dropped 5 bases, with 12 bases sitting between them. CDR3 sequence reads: CSVSSGHEQYV. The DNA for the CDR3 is TGCAGTGTAAGCTCCGGTCACGAGCAGTACGTC.

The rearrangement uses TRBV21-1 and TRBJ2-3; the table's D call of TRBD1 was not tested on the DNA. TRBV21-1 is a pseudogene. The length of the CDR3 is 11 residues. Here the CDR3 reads CASVPVGTQYF. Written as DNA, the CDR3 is TGTGCCAGCGTCCCCGTTGGCACGCAGTATTTT.

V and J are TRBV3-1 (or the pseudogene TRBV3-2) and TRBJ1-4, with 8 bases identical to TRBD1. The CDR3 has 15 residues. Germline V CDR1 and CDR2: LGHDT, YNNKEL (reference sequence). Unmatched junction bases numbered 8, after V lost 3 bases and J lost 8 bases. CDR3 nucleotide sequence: TGTGCCAGCAGCCATTCCCGAACAGGGGGGGAAAAACTGTTTTTT. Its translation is CASSHSRTGGEKLFF.

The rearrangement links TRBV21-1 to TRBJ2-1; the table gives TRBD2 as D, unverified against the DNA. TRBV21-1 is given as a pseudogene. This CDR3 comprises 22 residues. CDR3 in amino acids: CASSKEGLAGKGSSPLYNEQFF. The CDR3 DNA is TGTGCCAGCAGCAAAGAAGGACTAGCGGGAAAGGGGAGCTCCCCTCTCTACAATGAGCAGTTCTTC.

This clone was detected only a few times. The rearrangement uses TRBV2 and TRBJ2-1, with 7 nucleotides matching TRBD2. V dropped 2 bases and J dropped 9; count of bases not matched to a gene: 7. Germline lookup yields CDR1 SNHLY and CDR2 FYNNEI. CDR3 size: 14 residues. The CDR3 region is CASSETGERGEQFF. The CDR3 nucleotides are TGTGCCAGCAGTGAAACCGGGGAGCGGGGTGAGCAGTTCTTC.